The entry below describes one T cell receptor (beta chain). Measured with immunoSEQ multiplex PCR; TCRdb has only the in-frame clones, and not every one. The table lists 150,000 or so clones, about 86% of them singletons. The CDR3 extends over 12 amino acids. The germline gives CDR1 LGHDT, CDR2 YNNKEL (reference sequence). Trimming removed 2 bases from V and 5 bases from J, with 6 bases in between. The sample belongs to a study of blood T cell repertoires in COVID-19. Sequenced: peripheral blood. The clonotype comes from a man aged 18 to 30 with acute or convalescent COVID-19. The V gene is TRBV3-1 (or the pseudogene TRBV3-2), the J gene TRBJ2-5; D uncertain. The DNA of the CDR3 is TGTGCCAGCAGCCAACTGTCCGAGACCCAGTACTTC. Protein sequence: CASSQLSETQYF.